Below, 26 T cell receptor beta chains from the same sample are listed, as sequenced in a study of cytomegalovirus exposure and HLA in healthy donors. The PCR was carried out with 60 Vbeta primers and 13 Jbeta primers. Method: immunoSEQ multiplex PCR; TCRdb's copy keeps in-frame clones and lacks some. The data contain 200,000 to 250,000 clones, around 80% of them singletons. The sequenced material came from PBMCs. These receptors all come from a woman aged 60 to 75 in good health and CMV-seropositive.

The rearrangement joins TRBV2 to TRBJ1-1; TRBD1 matches at 8 bases. The CDR3 has 16 residues. Germline trimming cut 3 bases from V and 1 base from J; bases unmatched to any gene: 7. The germline gives CDR1 SNHLY, CDR2 FYNNEI. The CDR3 here is CASSDPRGRGNTEAFF. In DNA form, the CDR3 reads TGTGCCAGCAGTGACCCCAGGGGGCGAGGGAACACTGAAGCTTTCTTT. The full variable domain, its missing parts supplied by reference TRBV2 and TRBJ1-1, is EPEVTQTPSHQVTQMGQEVILRCVPISNHLYFYWYRQILGQKVEFLVSFYNNEISEKSEIFDDQFSVERPDGSNFTLKIRSTKLEDSAMYFCASSDPRGRGNTEAFFGQGTRLTVV.

The chain uses TRBV5-1 and TRBJ2-1; 7 bases agree with TRBD1. The CDR3 sequence is 14 residues long. Germline loops: CDR1 SGHRS, CDR2 YFSETQ. V lost 0 bases, J lost 7 bases, and 4 bases stayed unmatched. Here the CDR3 DNA reads TGCGCCAGCAGCTTGGGGCAGGGGGTGAATGAGCAGTTCTTC. Translated, it gives CASSLGQGVNEQFF.

The gene calls are TRBV10-1 and TRBJ1-6, with 8 bases aligning to TRBD1. The CDR3 length is 14 residues. V was clipped by 8 bases and J by 6 bases; unmatched bases: 6. Germline V gene sequence: CDR1 WNHNN, CDR2 SYGVQD (reference sequence). The CDR3 DNA reads as TGCGCCAGCGGGACAGACAGGGGTAATTCACCCCTCCACTTT. Amino acid sequence: CASGTDRGNSPLHF.

The V call is TRBV7-2, the J call TRBJ2-5, with TRBD2 matching over 9 bases. Germline CDR1 is SGHTA and CDR2 is FQGNSA. This CDR3 is 14 amino acids long. V shed 5 bases and J 9 bases; nucleotides not matched to a gene: 10. The CDR3 protein is CASSLGTSNEAQYF. DNA of the CDR3: TGTGCCAGCAGCCTCGGGACTAGCAATGAGGCCCAGTACTTC.

V and J are TRBV18 and TRBJ1-1; D is uncertain. The CDR3 has 15 residues. V lost 3 bases and J 1 base, leaving 12 bases between the germline ends. Germline CDR1 KGHSH, CDR2 LQKENI. CDR3 nucleotide sequence: TGTGCCAGCTCACCCCTTGAGAGGTCGAACACTGAAGCTTTCTTT. The encoded protein is CASSPLERSNTEAFF.

In its sample, this clone was seen once. This same CDR3 is encoded by further DNA sequences in the sample. The chain couples TRBV5-1 to TRBJ1-4; TRBD1 matches 9 bases. Trimming took 5 bases from V and 2 from J; bases not matched to a gene: 1. CDR3 size: 14 residues. The V gene's germline CDR1 is SGHRS and CDR2 YFSETQ. DNA for the CDR3: TGCGCCAGCAGGGGACAGGGTACTAATGAAAAACTGTTTTTT. This translates into CASRGQGTNEKLFF.

This chain uses TRBV2 with TRBJ2-5, with 9 bases matching TRBD2. TRBJ2-7 explains the end of the DNA better; the J call may be wrong. The germline CDR1 and CDR2 sequences are SNHLY and FYNNEI. CDR3 length equals 17 residues. The CDR3 spells CASSPTPSGINSYEQYF. The DNA for the CDR3 is TGTGCCAGCTCCCCCACCCCTAGCGGGATTAACTCCTACGAGCAGTACTTC.

V and J are TRBV6-1 and TRBJ2-5, with 13 bases aligning to TRBD2. CDR3 length equals 17 residues. Unmatched junction bases numbered 10, after V lost 4 bases and J lost 5 bases. CDR1 and CDR2 from the germline V gene are MNHNS and SASEGT. The CDR3: CASSARTSGSRRETQYF. The CDR3 DNA reads TGTGCCAGCAGTGCCCGGACTAGCGGGAGCCGACGGGAGACCCAGTACTTC.

This clone has a handful of counts. The V call is TRBV7-6, the J call TRBJ2-3; tentatively, D is TRBD1 (5 bases). The CDR3 is 16 residues long. The V end was cut by 7 bases, the J end by 2 bases, with 19 bases between. Germline V lookup: CDR1 SGHVS, CDR2 FNYEAQ. The DNA for the CDR3 is TGTGCCAGCACTCCAGGGTGGGGTGATCACACAGATACGCAGTATTTT. Translation gives CASTPGWGDHTDTQYF.

The V gene is TRBV14, the J gene TRBJ2-5; tentative D call: TRBD2 (6 bases). The germline V gene has CDR1 SGHDN and CDR2 FVKESK. The CDR3 is 17 residues long. The ends were cut back, 0 bases at V and 5 bases at J, with 19 bases in the middle. The CDR3 DNA follows: TGTGCCAGCAGCCAAGATTCAGGTGGGGGGACTGACGAGACCCAGTACTTC. It yields the protein CASSQDSGGGTDETQYF.

The V call is TRBV2, the J call TRBJ1-3; D remains ambiguous. The CDR3 loop spans 14 amino acids. V was cut by 6 bases and J by 0 bases, with 9 bases left in between. Germline lookup yields CDR1 SNHLY and CDR2 FYNNEI. The CDR3 loop is CASSVLSSGNTIYF. CDR3 sequence (DNA): TGTGCCAGCAGCGTGCTGAGCTCTGGAAACACCATATATTTT.

The genes are TRBV7-6 and TRBJ2-2, with TRBD1 as a possible D gene (6 bases). This CDR3 contains 17 residues. The V end was cut by 4 bases, the J end by 6 bases, with 21 bases between. Germline loops: CDR1 SGHVS, CDR2 FNYEAQ. In DNA form, the CDR3 reads TGTGCCAGCAGCTCCACCACGACAGGTGTCTTGGCCGGGGAGCTGTTTTTT. Translation gives CASSSTTTGVLAGELFF.

Comments on this clone: One end of the junction varies from germline; a read error may be responsible. The rearrangement joins TRBV7-9 to TRBJ1-3; D gene uncertain. The germline V gene has CDR1 SEHNR and CDR2 FQNEAQ (reference sequence). The CDR3 sequence is 15 residues long. The CDR3 region is CSSSLIRSSGNTIYF. DNA for the CDR3: TGTTCCAGCAGCTTAATCCGGAGCTCTGGAAACACCATATATTTT.

This sequence joins TRBV25-1 and TRBJ1-2; the D gene is possibly TRBD1 (6 bases). V dropped 7 bases and J dropped 4 bases, with 13 bases sitting between them. Germline values: CDR1 MGHDK, CDR2 SYGVNS. This CDR3 is 13 amino acids long. CDR3 in amino acids: CASTSTGSYGYTF. CDR3 nucleotides: TGTGCCAGCACCTCAACAGGGTCCTATGGCTACACCTTC.

This clone has a handful of counts. J is TRBJ1-1 and V is TRBV2; 12 positions agree with TRBD1. V lost 5 bases and J lost 4; bases outside the gene matches: 2. Per the germline V gene, CDR1 is SNHLY and CDR2 is FYNNEI. The CDR3 covers 14 residues. The CDR3 loop is CASSKGQGATEAFF. The CDR3 DNA is TGTGCCAGCAGTAAGGGACAGGGGGCCACTGAAGCTTTCTTT.

The V gene is TRBV4-1, the J gene TRBJ1-5; tentative D call: TRBD1 (6 bases). CDR1 MGHRA and CDR2 YSYEKL come from the germline V gene. This CDR3 region has 17 residues. Between the trimmed V and J ends, which lost 0 bases and 2 bases, there was a span of 14 bases. CDR3 in amino acids: CASSQDGGRTGNQPQHF. The CDR3 nucleotides read TGCGCCAGCAGCCAAGATGGGGGCAGGACGGGCAATCAGCCCCAGCATTTT.

The chain links TRBV5-4 to TRBJ2-2; the match to TRBD2 covers 8 bases. The V gene end was trimmed by 4 bases and the J gene end by 6 bases; junction bases not matched to a gene: 11. Germline values: CDR1 SGHNT, CDR2 YYREEE (reference sequence). This CDR3 has 16 amino acids. The CDR3 DNA is TGTGCCAGCAGCGCGGGCAGCGGGGGATTCGCCGGGGAGCTGTTTTTT. It is translated as CASSAGSGGFAGELFF.

The rearrangement uses TRBV9 and TRBJ1-1; D may be TRBD1 (6 bases). The CDR3 extends over 17 amino acids. Between the trimmed V and J ends, which lost 1 base and 2 bases, there was a span of 18 bases. Germline CDR1 reads SGDLS; CDR2 reads YYNGEE. The CDR3 protein is CASSVSGQPPKNTEAFF. DNA for the CDR3: TGTGCCAGCAGCGTATCCGGACAGCCCCCGAAAAACACTGAAGCTTTCTTT.

This clone was recorded a few times. CDR3 sequence: CASSIRDRGPYEQYF. CDR3 in DNA: TGTGCCAGTAGTATCCGGGACAGGGGCCCCTACGAGCAGTACTTC. This sequence joins TRBV19 and TRBJ2-7; TRBD1 matches at 10 bases. V was clipped by 3 bases and J by 2 bases; unmatched bases: 4. The germline V gene encodes CDR1 LNHDA and CDR2 SQIVND (reference sequence). The CDR3 runs to 15 residues.

The chain is built from TRBV18 and TRBJ2-2, with TRBD2 matching over 11 bases. V was clipped by 3 bases and J by 7 bases; unmatched bases: 1. CDR1 and CDR2 from the germline V gene are KGHSH and LQKENI. The CDR3 is 14 residues long. The CDR3 region has the DNA TGTGCCAGCTCACCGGGACTAGCGGACGGGGAGCTGTTTTTT. Protein sequence: CASSPGLADGELFF.

The chain has TRBV29-1 and TRBJ2-7; weak D call: TRBD1 (6 bases). V was clipped by 4 bases and J by 2 bases, with 15 bases between them. Germline assignment: CDR1 SQVTM and CDR2 ANQGSEA. The length of the CDR3 is 14 residues. The CDR3 coding sequence is TGCAGCGTTGGTTGGACAGAATCAGCCTACGAGCAGTACTTC. Amino acids: CSVGWTESAYEQYF.

The rearrangement uses TRBV6-5 and TRBJ1-2, with D perhaps matching TRBD1 (6 bases). Trimming removed 8 bases at V and 8 bases at J, with 18 bases between. Per germline, CDR1 MNHEY and CDR2 SVGAGI. The CDR3 consists of 13 residues. The DNA for the CDR3 is TGTGCCAGCGCGGTCGGGACATCCGGAGGCTACACCTTC. Translation: CASAVGTSGGYTF.

A remark on this clone: The junction shows a germline mismatch at one end, possibly a read error. V gene TRBV30 combines with J gene TRBJ2-5, with TRBD2 identical over 13 bases. This CDR3 region has 14 residues. Germline CDR1 reads GTSNPN; CDR2 reads SVGIG (reference sequence). CDR3 residues: CAWTSGGLVETQYF. The CDR3 DNA follows: TGTGCTTGGACTAGCGGGGGTCTGGTAGAGACCCAGTACTTC.

The chain uses TRBV5-1 and TRBJ2-2; 10 bases agree with TRBD1. CDR1 and CDR2 from the germline V gene are SGHRS and YFSETQ. This CDR3 region has 17 residues. V gave up 2 bases and J gave up 6 bases; unmatched junction bases: 10. In DNA form, the CDR3 reads TGCGCCAGCAGCTTCCCCGGGGGACAGGGGCAGTCCGGGGAGCTGTTTTTT. It codes for CASSFPGGQGQSGELFF.

The chain joins TRBV9 to TRBJ2-5, with D possibly being TRBD2 (5 bases). This CDR3 region has 15 residues. V lost 0 bases and J lost 1, with 10 bases in between. CDR1 SGDLS and CDR2 YYNGEE come from the germline V gene. Here the CDR3 reads CASSVGGISQETQYF. The CDR3 region has the DNA TGTGCCAGCAGCGTAGGAGGGATCAGCCAAGAGACCCAGTACTTC.

The J gene is TRBJ1-2, the V gene TRBV10-3; D ambiguous. The germline V and J ends were trimmed by 5 bases and 8 bases, with 12 bases remaining between them. The CDR3 consists of 12 residues. Germline V gene data show CDR1 as ENHRY and CDR2 as SYGVKD. In nucleotides, the CDR3 is TGTGCCATCAGTTTTCGGTTGGAGGGCTACACCTTC. Translating gives CAISFRLEGYTF.